The 24 T cell receptor beta chains listed next were all sequenced from one sample in a study of blood T cells in healthy people across ages. Primers used in a second PCR of about 6 to 11 cycles were a sample-barcoded 5' primer and a J-beta primer mix. MiXCR, run by TCRdb on the 5' RACE reads, gives a single entry per CDR3 protein. The sample records roughly 1,000,000 distinct CDR3 sequences, approximately 25% being singletons. These data were also reused for a study on T cells of mothers and their children.

The specimen was blood. The receptors originated from a girl aged 2 to 10 in good health.

The chain recombines TRBV5-5 with TRBJ1-5; D is ambiguous. The CDR3 length is 17 residues. Germline V gene sequence: CDR1 SGHKS, CDR2 YYEKEE (reference sequence). Trimming cost V 2 bases and J 1 base, with 16 bases left between them. CDR3 nucleotides: TGTGCCAGCAGCTTTTTCACCACAGAAATAAGCAATCAGCCCCAGCATTTT. Amino acid sequence: CASSFFTTEISNQPQHF.

The chain joins TRBV20-1 to TRBJ1-4; D remains ambiguous. V lost 5 bases, J lost 3 bases, and 16 bases lay in between. The CDR3 covers 15 residues. In germline, CDR1 is DFQATT, CDR2 SNEGSKA (reference sequence). The DNA of the CDR3 is TGCAGTGCTTGCCCCTGGGAGGGTCCTAATGAAAAACTGTTTTTT. Translated, it gives CSACPWEGPNEKLFF.

This clonotype was counted a few times. This chain links TRBV9 with TRBJ2-6; TRBD2 aligns across 9 bases. Per the germline V gene, CDR1 is SGDLS and CDR2 is YYNGEE. The CDR3 is 20 residues long. V lost 7 bases to trimming and J lost 1 base; unmatched junction nucleotides: 18. CDR3 region: CASSLTIYSGSLSGANVLTF. The CDR3 nucleotides read TGTGCCAGCTCACTTACCATATATAGCGGGAGTCTGTCTGGGGCCAACGTCCTGACTTTC.

V is TRBV5-1 and J is TRBJ2-2; D gene ambiguous. Germline CDR1 is SGHRS and CDR2 is YFSETQ. The V and J ends lost 0 bases and 5 bases respectively, with 11 bases between them. The CDR3 length is 15 residues. The CDR3 DNA reads as TGCGCCAGCAGCTTGGAGCAGGAGTTGACCGGGGAGCTGTTTTTT. This gives the protein CASSLEQELTGELFF. The full variable domain, completed using reference TRBV5-1 and TRBJ2-2, is KAGVTQTPRYLIKTRGQQVTLSCSPISGHRSVSWYQQTPGQGLQFLFEYFSETQRNKGNFPGRFSGRQFSNSRSEMNVSTLELGDSALYLCASSLEQELTGELFFGEGSRLTVL.

The chain uses TRBV2 and TRBJ2-5; 8 bases agree with TRBD1. Trimming removed 10 bases from V and 2 bases from J; junction bases left unmatched: 9. From germline, CDR1 is SNHLY and CDR2 FYNNEI. This CDR3 comprises 14 residues. The CDR3 nucleotides are TGTGCCACTGCGATCCGGACAGGGCAAGAGACCCAGTACTTC. Amino acids: CATAIRTGQETQYF.

J is TRBJ2-6 and V is TRBV24-1; a weak D match, TRBD1 (6 bases). The CDR3 is 16 residues long. Germline CDR1 is KGHDR and CDR2 is SFDVKD. The V gene lost 4 bases and the J gene lost 4 bases, with 13 bases spanning the gap. CDR3 amino acids: CATSDHRVSGANVLTF. DNA for the CDR3: TGTGCCACCAGTGACCACAGGGTCTCCGGGGCCAACGTCCTGACTTTC.

The chain carries TRBV7-2 and TRBJ1-1; D unclear. The CDR3 is 12 amino acids. Trimming took 8 bases from V and 1 from J, leaving 8 bases between them. The V gene's germline CDR1 is SGHTA and CDR2 FQGNSA. The CDR3 sequence is CASEWGNTEAFF. In nucleotides, the CDR3 is TGTGCCAGCGAGTGGGGGAACACTGAAGCTTTCTTT.

The chain joins TRBV20-1 to TRBJ2-5, with D possibly TRBD2 on 6 matching bases. Trimming took off 5 bases at V and 7 bases at J, with 20 bases between the two ends. The CDR3 consists of 14 residues. Germline CDR1 DFQATT, CDR2 SNEGSKA (reference sequence). In DNA, the CDR3 is TGCAGTGCTCCTACCGTGGGGGGACCAACGACCCAGTACTTC. Its translation is CSAPTVGGPTTQYF.

Comments on this clonotype: A read error may produce the germline difference seen at one junction end. The V gene is TRBV7-7, the J gene TRBJ2-1; D might be TRBD2 (6 bases). The length of the CDR3 is 15 residues. Germline V gene lookup returns CDR1 SSHAT and CDR2 FNYEAQ (reference sequence). The DNA for the CDR3 is TGTGCTAGCAGCTTAAATTCGGGGGTATACAATGAGCAGTTCTTC. Translation gives CASSLNSGVYNEQFF.

This clonotype was picked up a small number of times. The chain employs TRBV11-1 and TRBJ2-7; D gene unclear. Germline loops: CDR1 SGHAT, CDR2 FQDESV (reference sequence). Trimming left V 5 bases short and J 1 base short, with 15 bases between. CDR3 length: 15 residues. The CDR3 sequence: CASSPGYDLSYEQYF. For the CDR3, the DNA is TGTGCCAGCAGCCCAGGATACGACCTATCCTACGAGCAGTACTTC.

Written as DNA, the CDR3 is TGTGCCAGCAACGCCGGGGGTTTGGTGGCTTTCTTT. This codes for CASNAGGLVAFF. V is TRBV11-2 and J is TRBJ1-1, with D perhaps TRBD1 (5 bases). The CDR3 is made up of 12 amino acids. V was pared by 7 bases and J by 11 bases, with 17 bases between. Germline CDR1 is SGHAT and CDR2 is FQNNGV.

This clonotype was seen only a few times. The genes are TRBV12-3 or TRBV12-4 and TRBJ2-3; D remains ambiguous. Trimming pared 8 bases from V and 8 bases from J, leaving 14 bases between. The length of the CDR3 is 12 residues. The CDR3 here is CASSASSGTQYF. CDR3 in DNA: TGTGCCAGCTCCGCCAGTTCGGGTACGCAGTATTTT.

The chain has TRBV6-2 or TRBV6-3 and TRBJ2-5; 10 bases align to TRBD1. The DNA matches TRBJ2-7 better at its end, which makes the J call doubtful. Germline CDR1 MNHEY, CDR2 SVGEGT. There are 15 residues in the CDR3. DNA for the CDR3: TGTGCCAGCAGTGGCCCCGGGACAGGGGACTACGAGCAGTACTTC. It codes for CASSGPGTGDYEQYF.

The V and J genes are TRBV4-3 and TRBJ2-3; the D gene could be TRBD1 or TRBD2 (5 bases each). Trimming cost V 0 bases and J 5 bases, with 6 bases left between them. The CDR3 has 13 residues. The germline CDR1 and CDR2 sequences are LGHNA and YSLEER. In nucleotides, the CDR3 is TGCGCCAGCAGCCAAGATGGGGGAGATACGCAGTATTTT. Its translation: CASSQDGGDTQYF.

The chain combines TRBV2 with TRBJ1-4; no definite D call. The CDR3 has 14 residues. Germline values: CDR1 SNHLY, CDR2 FYNNEI. Trimming cost V 2 bases and J 10 bases, with 14 bases left between them. For the CDR3, the DNA is TGTGCCAGCAGTGAAAGGAGAGCGGTTGGAAAACTGTTTTTT. It yields the protein CASSERRAVGKLFF.

This clonotype was found a few times. The chain links TRBV29-1 to TRBJ2-3; the D gene is possibly TRBD2 (5 bases). The CDR3 has 12 residues. In germline, CDR1 is SQVTM, CDR2 ANQGSEA. V was shortened by 7 bases and J by 2 bases, with 10 bases between the two germline ends. The CDR3 coding sequence is TGCAGCGAAGGACGGGACACAGATACGCAGTATTTT. This sequence encodes CSEGRDTDTQYF.

V gene TRBV6-5 combines with J gene TRBJ2-7, with TRBD1 matching over 9 bases. The V segment lost 1 base and the J segment 5 bases; nucleotides outside the gene matches: 6. Germline V gene sequence: CDR1 MNHEY, CDR2 SVGAGI. This CDR3 is 15 amino acids long. CDR3 sequence (DNA): TGTGCCAGCAGTTACTTTAACAGGGGGCACGACGAGCAGTACTTC. It is translated as CASSYFNRGHDEQYF.

This clonotype was seen a few times. The chain recombines TRBV12-5 with TRBJ2-3, with 7 bases matching TRBD2. V shed 3 bases and J 1 base; nucleotides not matched to a gene: 1. CDR1 and CDR2 from the germline V gene are LGHNT and FRNRAP. CDR3 length: 14 residues. The CDR3 here is CASGFLAGTDTQYF. The CDR3 DNA reads as TGTGCTAGTGGTTTCCTAGCGGGCACAGATACGCAGTATTTT.

This chain joins TRBV15 and TRBJ1-2; no definite D call. V was clipped by 4 bases and J by 8 bases, with 17 bases between them. CDR1 and CDR2 (germline): LNHNV, YYDKDF (reference sequence). This CDR3 has 14 residues. Written as DNA, the CDR3 is TGTGCCACCAGCATAGATCGGGCGGTCGGCGGCTACACCTTC. Translation gives CATSIDRAVGGYTF.

The rearrangement links TRBV15 to TRBJ2-1, with a tentative D call TRBD2 (5 bases). The V end was cut by 0 bases, the J end by 6 bases, with 9 bases between. Per germline, CDR1 LNHNV and CDR2 YYDKDF (reference sequence). The CDR3 has 14 amino acids. Here the CDR3 reads CATSRDRLANEQFF. CDR3 sequence (DNA): TGTGCCACCAGCAGAGATCGGCTAGCCAATGAGCAGTTCTTC.

The chain has TRBV15 and TRBJ2-5, with a tentative D call TRBD1 (5 bases). Germline CDR1 is LNHNV and CDR2 is YYDKDF (reference sequence). The CDR3 has 13 residues. V lost 7 bases to trimming and J lost 2 bases, with 11 bases between them. CDR3 amino acids: CATTAQAQETQYF. CDR3 nucleotide sequence: TGTGCCACCACCGCACAGGCTCAAGAGACCCAGTACTTC.

Here the CDR3 DNA reads TGTGCCAGCACCAAGCTTGGGGGTAATCTCGAAGCTTTCTTT. This gives the protein CASTKLGGNLEAFF. This chain uses TRBV6-5 with TRBJ1-1, with TRBD1 as a possible D gene (5 bases). The CDR3 loop spans 14 amino acids. V lost 7 bases and J 8 bases, leaving 20 bases between the germline ends. Germline lookup yields CDR1 MNHEY and CDR2 SVGAGI.

This clonotype has just a few counts. This rearrangement joins TRBV28 to TRBJ2-1; 7 nucleotides align to TRBD2. Trimming cost V 3 bases and J 1 base; bases outside gene matches: 6. The CDR3 is 16 amino acids. Germline V gene lookup returns CDR1 MDHEN and CDR2 SYDVKM. The CDR3: CASSFATSQSYNEQFF. The CDR3 DNA is TGTGCCAGCAGTTTCGCGACTAGCCAGTCCTACAATGAGCAGTTCTTC.

The V and J genes are TRBV4-1 and TRBJ2-7; D is perhaps TRBD1 (5 bases). Germline loops: CDR1 MGHRA, CDR2 YSYEKL. Trimming removed 2 bases from V and 4 bases from J, with 15 bases in between. The CDR3 has 15 residues. The CDR3 reads CASSQSVRVAYEQYF. In DNA, the CDR3 is TGCGCCAGCAGCCAAAGTGTCAGGGTGGCGTACGAGCAGTACTTC.